The 19 T cell receptor beta chains below all came from one sample that was sequenced in a study of post-analysis software for immune sequencing data. Points from the study as a whole: A handful of TRBV segments were significantly more frequent in patients than in controls. TRBV5-6, TRBV5-1 and TRBV20-1 were among these segments.

Unique molecular identifiers were present in the TCR beta cDNA libraries. Via MiXCR, TCRdb re-called the PCR reads, giving one row per CDR3 protein. The data contain hundreds of thousands of distinct CDR3 sequences, roughly half of them singletons. These receptors' antigens are unknown. Sequencing used blood. Source of these receptors: a girl aged 5-17 years with multiple sclerosis.

The chain recombines TRBV29-1 with TRBJ2-5; D may be TRBD1 (6 bases). CDR3 length: 13 amino acids. Per germline, CDR1 SQVTM and CDR2 ANQGSEA. Trimming stripped 7 bases from V and 7 bases from J, with 19 bases between. This CDR3 reads CSGGQELGWTQYF. CDR3 in DNA: TGCAGCGGGGGGCAGGAACTTGGATGGACCCAGTACTTC.

This clonotype was recorded only once. The chain links TRBV15 to TRBJ2-7; 9 positions match TRBD2. Per germline, CDR1 LNHNV and CDR2 YYDKDF (reference sequence). The ends lost 2 bases at V and 9 bases at J; junction bases unmatched: 14. The CDR3 length is 16 residues. The CDR3, as DNA: TGTGCCACCAGCAGACAAGGACTAGCGCGAGATGGGGGGCAGTACTTC. It is translated as CATSRQGLARDGGQYF.

The chain uses TRBV5-1 and TRBJ2-6, with a weak D call TRBD1 (6 bases). The CDR3 sequence is 17 residues long. CDR1 and CDR2 (germline): SGHRS, YFSETQ. Trimming left V 4 bases short and J 0 bases short, with 14 bases between. Here the CDR3 reads CASSTGTPISGANVLTF. CDR3 DNA: TGCGCCAGCAGCACAGGGACGCCGATCTCTGGGGCCAACGTCCTGACTTTC.

V and J are TRBV29-1 and TRBJ1-1; TRBD1 might be the D (6 bases). V was clipped by 4 bases and J by 0 bases, with 12 bases between them. The CDR3 has 14 residues. From germline, CDR1 is SQVTM and CDR2 ANQGSEA. The CDR3 spells CSVATGQMNTEAFF. The CDR3 nucleotides are TGCAGCGTTGCGACCGGACAGATGAACACTGAAGCTTTCTTT.

This clonotype came up a few times. The rearrangement uses TRBV29-1 and TRBJ2-3; D is perhaps TRBD2 (5 bases). Trimming took off 6 bases at V and 2 bases at J, with 18 bases between the two ends. Germline CDR1 is SQVTM and CDR2 is ANQGSEA. The CDR3 is 15 residues long. CDR3 DNA: TGCAGCGTGCCGGAGCGGTCCAGAAACACAGATACGCAGTATTTT. Its protein is CSVPERSRNTDTQYF.

This clonotype was counted between two and nine times. This chain uses TRBV5-4 with TRBJ2-1; the D gene is possibly TRBD2 (6 bases). Germline V lookup: CDR1 SGHNT, CDR2 YYREEE (reference sequence). The length of the CDR3 is 14 residues. The germline V and J ends were trimmed by 3 bases and 4 bases, with 11 bases remaining between them. The CDR3 region has the DNA TGTGCCAGCAGCTGGGCTAGCGAATACAATGAGCAGTTCTTC. Amino acid sequence: CASSWASEYNEQFF.

The chain couples TRBV7-8 to TRBJ2-3; the match to TRBD2 covers 9 bases. The germline gives CDR1 SGHVS, CDR2 FQNEAQ. The V segment lost 2 bases and the J segment 0 bases; nucleotides outside the gene matches: 18. The CDR3 sequence is 21 residues long. This CDR3 is CASSLKVVLAGRDSSTDTQYF. The CDR3 region has the DNA TGTGCCAGCAGCTTAAAGGTTGTTCTAGCGGGGAGAGATTCTAGCACAGATACGCAGTATTTT.

On this clonotype: At one end, the junction sequence differs from germline, possibly due to a read error. The chain has TRBV20-1 and TRBJ2-7, with 7 positions matching TRBD2. The V gene's germline CDR1 is DFQATT and CDR2 SNEGSKA (reference sequence). The CDR3 contains 13 residues. CDR3 region: CSASKGLPYERYF. The DNA of the CDR3 is TGCAGTGCTTCGAAGGGACTACCCTACGAGCGGTACTTC.

This sequence joins TRBV7-3 and TRBJ2-3, with D perhaps given as TRBD1 or TRBD2 (6 bases each). The CDR3 spans 17 residues. CDR1 and CDR2 from the germline V gene are SGHTA and FQGTGA. Deletions cut 5 bases from V and 0 bases from J, with 18 bases between. Written as DNA, the CDR3 is TGTGCCAGCAGCCCAACCGGGCCGGGGGCTAGCACAGATACGCAGTATTTT. This encodes CASSPTGPGASTDTQYF.

The chain is built from TRBV2 and TRBJ2-3, with 8 bases identical to TRBD2. Germline V lookup: CDR1 SNHLY, CDR2 FYNNEI. This CDR3 spans 16 amino acids. J gave up 1 base and V 3 bases, and 6 bases lay outside the gene matches. CDR3: CASSDGGARRTDTQYF. CDR3 coding DNA: TGTGCCAGCAGTGACGGGGGGGCGCGTCGCACAGATACGCAGTATTTT.

This clonotype has only a few counts. CDR3 in amino acids: CSVAPSTDPPRYTF. The CDR3 nucleotides are TGCAGCGTCGCACCATCGACAGACCCTCCTAGGTACACCTTC. This chain connects TRBV29-1 to TRBJ1-2; a possible D gene is TRBD1 (5 bases). V was shortened by 6 bases and J by 11 bases, with 25 bases between the two germline ends. The CDR3 runs 14 residues. The V gene's germline CDR1 is SQVTM and CDR2 ANQGSEA.

This clonotype appeared a single time. The chain uses TRBV9 and TRBJ2-1, with no clear D. V was trimmed by 0 bases and J by 6 bases, leaving 10 bases between them. Germline CDR1 is SGDLS and CDR2 is YYNGEE. The CDR3 extends over 14 amino acids. The CDR3 DNA reads as TGTGCCAGCAGCGTAGCCGGGCTCCCCAATGAGCAGTTCTTC. The encoded protein is CASSVAGLPNEQFF.

The J gene is TRBJ2-4, the V gene TRBV12-3 or TRBV12-4; 7 nucleotides match TRBD1. Trimming took 4 bases from V and 13 from J; bases not matched to a gene: 10. This CDR3 comprises 13 residues. CDR3 protein: CASSSLDRTGQYF. CDR3 nucleotides: TGTGCCAGCAGTTCCTTGGACAGGACGGGGCAGTACTTC.

The chain links TRBV2 to TRBJ1-5, with D possibly being TRBD1 (6 bases). This CDR3 spans 17 amino acids. Germline V lookup: CDR1 SNHLY, CDR2 FYNNEI. With 6 bases removed from V and 4 bases from J, the gap between germline ends came to 22 bases. CDR3 amino acids: CASRGAREGVVNQPQHF. For the CDR3, the DNA is TGTGCCAGCAGAGGGGCCCGGGAGGGGGTGGTGAATCAGCCCCAGCATTTT.

This chain uses TRBV29-1 with TRBJ2-7, with 7 bases that match TRBD1. The V segment lost 4 bases and the J segment 3 bases; nucleotides outside the gene matches: 6. CDR1 and CDR2 from the germline V gene are SQVTM and ANQGSEA. The CDR3 extends over 13 amino acids. The CDR3 DNA sequence: TGCAGCGTTGTAGGACAGGCCAACTACGAGCAGTACTTC. As protein: CSVVGQANYEQYF.

This chain links TRBV29-1 with TRBJ2-7; D possibly corresponds to TRBD1 (6 bases). From germline, CDR1 is SQVTM and CDR2 ANQGSEA. The CDR3 covers 15 residues. Deletions cut 0 bases from V and 2 bases from J, with 14 bases between. In DNA form, the CDR3 reads TGCAGCGTTGAAGATGCCAGGGGTCTGGCCTACGAGCAGTACTTC. Translation: CSVEDARGLAYEQYF.

This clonotype was detected a few times. The CDR3: CASSQGGGETQYF. The CDR3 DNA reads TGCGCCAGCAGCCAGGGAGGTGGGGAGACCCAGTACTTC. The V call is TRBV5-1, the J call TRBJ2-5; D is perhaps TRBD2 (6 bases). CDR3 size: 13 residues. V dropped 4 bases and J dropped 5 bases, with 12 bases sitting between them. Germline V gene lookup returns CDR1 SGHRS and CDR2 YFSETQ. The full variable domain, its missing parts supplied by reference TRBV5-1 and TRBJ2-5, is KAGVTQTPRYLIKTRGQQVTLSCSPISGHRSVSWYQQTPGQGLQFLFEYFSETQRNKGNFPGRFSGRQFSNSRSEMNVSTLELGDSALYLCASSQGGGETQYFGPGTRLLVL.

This clonotype was recorded once. This chain joins TRBV5-1 and TRBJ2-1; no clear D gene. The CDR3 runs to 14 residues. The germline V and J ends were trimmed by 3 bases and 2 bases, with 9 bases remaining between them. The germline V gene encodes CDR1 SGHRS and CDR2 YFSETQ. The CDR3 here is CASSSGRTYNEQFF. The CDR3 bases are TGCGCCAGCAGCTCGGGCCGAACCTACAATGAGCAGTTCTTC.

This clonotype was picked up a small number of times. CDR3 residues: CASSFTGQGGDEQFF. The CDR3 DNA is TGCGCCAGCAGCTTTACGGGACAGGGGGGGGATGAGCAGTTCTTC. The rearrangement joins TRBV5-1 to TRBJ2-1; 11 bases align to TRBD1. The CDR3 is 15 amino acids. Germline lookup yields CDR1 SGHRS and CDR2 YFSETQ. With V trimmed by 2 bases and J by 8 bases, 6 bases remained unmatched. Full variable domain (missing parts from reference TRBV5-1 and TRBJ2-1): KAGVTQTPRYLIKTRGQQVTLSCSPISGHRSVSWYQQTPGQGLQFLFEYFSETQRNKGNFPGRFSGRQFSNSRSEMNVSTLELGDSALYLCASSFTGQGGDEQFFGPGTRLTVL.